This TCR beta chain was captured in a study of control samples from healthy donors and cancer patients. Profiled with immunoSEQ multiplex PCR; TCRdb holds only in-frame clones, not every one. This sample has 85,000 to 100,000 clones, with over 85% found just once. The J segment lost 5 bases and the V segment lost 6 bases, leaving 5 bases of the junction unmatched. Germline loops: CDR1 MRHNA, CDR2 SNTAGT. CDR3 length: 13 amino acids. The rearrangement joins TRBV6-4 to TRBJ2-7, with TRBD2 identical over 9 bases. The TCR comes from a man in his late teens or twenties in good health. The material sequenced was blood. The CDR3 loop is CASSAKRGDEQYF. For the CDR3, the DNA is TGTGCCAGCAGCGCCAAGCGGGGGGACGAGCAGTACTTC.